This T cell receptor beta chain appears in the sequencing data of a study of breast tumors, draining lymph nodes, adjacent tissues. Germline V gives CDR1 SSHAT, CDR2 FNYEAQ (reference sequence). The CDR3 is 15 amino acids. This clonotype was seen at least ten times. Its antigen is unidentified. The junction differs from germline at one of its ends, possibly a read error. Regarding the study as a whole: Data fit most tumor T cells coming from lymph node, expanding in tumor.

TCRdb called the multiplex PCR reads again in MiXCR, with one record for every CDR3 protein. This sample has some 83,000 distinct CDR3 sequences, with 15% to 20% found just once. Samples came from axillary lymph nodes draining the breast cancer. The receptor comes from a female donor with breast cancer. Some clones in this sample may be carry-over from other donors' samples. Sequenced input: axillary lymph node tissue. The J gene is TRBJ2-1, the V gene TRBV7-7; 8 bases agree with TRBD2. CDR3 bases: TGTGCTAGCAGCCCACTCAGCGGGAGCGACAATGAGCAGTTCTTC. It translates to CASSPLSGSDNEQFF.